Below are 27 T cell receptor beta chains sequenced from a single sample in a study of CD8 T cells in ankylosing spondylitis. Study-level findings and limits: Seemingly distinctive of ankylosing spondylitis blood was a TCR beta motif formed by eight highly homologous variants.

These receptors' antigens are unknown. One entry per CDR3 protein, called by TCRdb with MiXCR from the 5' RACE reads. The data hold about 540,000 distinct CDR3 sequences, with about an eighth observed a single time. The sample taken for sequencing was blood, either unsorted or a sorted T cell fraction (not recorded which). Receptors were obtained from a male donor with ankylosing spondylitis.

The chain carries TRBV20-1 and TRBJ2-1; the D is unclear. The CDR3 loop spans 12 amino acids. CDR1 is DFQATT and CDR2 is SNEGSKA in the germline V gene (reference sequence). The V gene lost 1 base and the J gene lost 6 bases, with 7 bases spanning the gap. The DNA of the CDR3 is TGCAGTGCTAGAGTAAACAGCAATGAGCAGTTCTTC. Translating it yields CSARVNSNEQFF.

This clonotype was recorded at least ten times. The chain links TRBV5-6 to TRBJ1-2, with TRBD1 as a possible D gene (5 bases). Trimming stripped 1 base from V and 4 bases from J, with 11 bases between. This CDR3 region has 14 residues. Germline CDR1 is SGHDT and CDR2 is YYEEEE. CDR3 amino acids: CASSLFRDGYGYTF. The CDR3 DNA reads as TGTGCCAGCAGCTTGTTCCGGGACGGCTATGGCTACACCTTC.

This clonotype was counted ten times or more. The chain links TRBV5-1 to TRBJ2-5, with D uncertain. The germline V gene encodes CDR1 SGHRS and CDR2 YFSETQ. The CDR3 loop spans 15 amino acids. V gave up 3 bases and J gave up 5 bases, with 17 bases separating them. This CDR3 is CASSSTITKGETQYF. DNA of the CDR3: TGCGCCAGCAGCTCCACAATTACCAAAGGGGAGACCCAGTACTTC.

This clonotype has at least ten counts. The V and J genes are TRBV5-1 and TRBJ2-3; no definite D call. Germline-derived CDR1 and CDR2 are SGHRS and YFSETQ. This CDR3 has 16 amino acids. Trimming cost V 0 bases and J 1 base, with 12 bases left between them. This chain's CDR3 is CASSLVGRPGTDTQYF. The DNA for the CDR3 is TGCGCCAGCAGCTTGGTTGGCAGACCTGGCACAGATACGCAGTATTTT. Complete variable domain (other parts from reference TRBV5-1 and TRBJ2-3): KAGVTQTPRYLIKTRGQQVTLSCSPISGHRSVSWYQQTPGQGLQFLFEYFSETQRNKGNFPGRFSGRQFSNSRSEMNVSTLELGDSALYLCASSLVGRPGTDTQYFGPGTRLTVL.

This clonotype was seen more than once but under ten times. The chain couples TRBV9 to TRBJ2-1; 11 bases fit TRBD2. J was trimmed by 4 bases and V by 0 bases; bases with no gene match: 3. The CDR3 is 16 residues long. Germline loops: CDR1 SGDLS, CDR2 YYNGEE. The DNA of the CDR3 is TGTGCCAGCAGCGTAGAGGGACTAGCGGAATACAATGAGCAGTTCTTC. Translated, it gives CASSVEGLAEYNEQFF. The entire variable domain, with the rest obtained from reference TRBV9 and TRBJ2-1, is as follows: DSGVTQTPKHLITATGQRVTLRCSPRSGDLSVYWYQQSLDQGLQFLIQYYNGEERAKGNILERFSAQQFPDLHSELNLSSLELGDSALYFCASSVEGLAEYNEQFFGPGTRLTVL.

The rearrangement uses TRBV30 and TRBJ2-1; TRBD2 matches 10 bases. The CDR3 contains 15 residues. CDR1 and CDR2 from the germline V gene are GTSNPN and SVGIG (reference sequence). J was trimmed by 6 bases and V by 2 bases; bases with no gene match: 7. The DNA for the CDR3 is TGTGCCTGGAGTCGAGCTAGCGGGAGTCCCAATGAGCAGTTCTTC. Amino acid sequence: CAWSRASGSPNEQFF.

This clonotype has only a few counts. The chain has TRBV27 and TRBJ2-5; D may match TRBD1 or TRBD2 (5 bases each). V gave up 4 bases and J gave up 9 bases, with 15 bases separating them. Germline V gene lookup returns CDR1 MNHEY and CDR2 SMNVEV (reference sequence). CDR3 length equals 13 residues. In DNA, the CDR3 is TGTGCCAGCAGTTCTACGGACATGGGGGCCCAGTACTTC. Translation: CASSSTDMGAQYF.

This clonotype has a handful of counts. The V and J genes are TRBV5-6 and TRBJ1-1, with 9 positions matching TRBD1. V shed 6 bases and J 1 base; nucleotides not matched to a gene: 16. The CDR3 covers 18 residues. Germline assignment: CDR1 SGHDT and CDR2 YYEEEE. In nucleotides, the CDR3 is TGTGCCAGCAACCGGGACAGGGTGATCTCCGGTTCGAACACTGAAGCTTTCTTT. This translates into CASNRDRVISGSNTEAFF.

The chain uses TRBV29-1 and TRBJ1-2; D is unclear. This CDR3 has 11 amino acids. CDR1 and CDR2 (germline): SQVTM, ANQGSEA. V lost 3 bases and J 4 bases, leaving 6 bases between the germline ends. CDR3 DNA sequence: TGCAGCGTTGATCAGATCTATGGCTACACCTTC. Its translation is CSVDQIYGYTF.

At least ten counts were recorded for this clonotype. The V call is TRBV5-1, the J call TRBJ2-7; the match to TRBD2 covers 10 bases. Trimming cost V 4 bases and J 0 bases; bases outside gene matches: 7. The CDR3 sequence is 16 residues long. Germline V gene lookup returns CDR1 SGHRS and CDR2 YFSETQ. CDR3: CASSLGLAVLSYEQYF. CDR3 DNA: TGCGCCAGCAGCCTCGGACTAGCGGTTCTCTCCTACGAGCAGTACTTC.

This clonotype has ten or more counts. This chain uses TRBV5-6 with TRBJ2-5, with D unresolved. This CDR3 spans 13 amino acids. CDR1 is SGHDT and CDR2 is YYEEEE in the germline V gene. Trimming pared 2 bases from V and 0 bases from J, leaving 5 bases between. The CDR3 loop reads CASSFFDQETQYF. The CDR3 nucleotides are TGTGCCAGCAGCTTTTTTGACCAAGAGACCCAGTACTTC.

The sample holds a few counts of this clonotype. This chain joins TRBV6-1 and TRBJ1-2, with TRBD1 matching over 8 bases. The CDR3 length is 15 residues. CDR1 and CDR2 from the germline V gene are MNHNS and SASEGT. The junction had 6 bases not matched to a gene; V was cut back by 4 bases and J by 2 bases. CDR3 sequence (DNA): TGTGCCAGCAGTGGCTACAGGGGGGAGAACTATGGCTACACCTTC. Its protein is CASSGYRGENYGYTF.

This clonotype was found a few times. The chain employs TRBV18 and TRBJ2-7; 12 nucleotides align to TRBD2. The CDR3 runs 16 residues. Unmatched junction bases numbered 4, after V lost 2 bases and J lost 2 bases. CDR1 and CDR2 from the germline V gene are KGHSH and LQKENI. This chain's CDR3 is CASSPVSSGRAYEQYF. The CDR3 region has the DNA TGTGCCAGCTCACCAGTTTCTAGCGGGAGGGCCTACGAGCAGTACTTC.

Written as DNA, the CDR3 is TGTGCTTGCGGCCCAGCGGGGCGAGGCTATGGCTACACCTTC. Translated: CACGPAGRGYGYTF. The chain carries TRBV12-3 or TRBV12-4 and TRBJ1-2; D is perhaps TRBD1 (5 bases). The CDR3 contains 14 residues.

This clonotype has more than one count but fewer than ten. The V and J genes are TRBV6-1 and TRBJ1-3; D unclear. The CDR3 runs to 13 residues. Germline values: CDR1 MNHNS, CDR2 SASEGT. The V end was cut by 4 bases, the J end by 0 bases, with 4 bases between. CDR3 amino acids: CASSGSSGNTIYF. CDR3 DNA: TGTGCCAGCAGTGGGAGCTCTGGAAACACCATATATTTT.

This clonotype has a count of ten or more. The chain has TRBV12-3 or TRBV12-4 and TRBJ2-3; the D gene is possibly TRBD2 (5 bases). CDR3 length equals 12 residues. The ends were cut back, 5 bases at V and 8 bases at J, with 11 bases in the middle. The CDR3: CASSVREGTQYF. The CDR3 DNA is TGTGCCAGCAGTGTCCGGGAAGGTACGCAGTATTTT.

This clonotype was counted only a few times. J is TRBJ2-1 and V is TRBV29-1; D is unresolved. V lost 1 base, J lost 0 bases, and 13 bases lay in between. CDR1 SQVTM and CDR2 ANQGSEA come from the germline V gene. This CDR3 region has 16 residues. CDR3 in amino acids: CSVEVLKSSSYNEQFF. CDR3 nucleotides: TGCAGCGTTGAAGTCTTGAAAAGCAGCTCCTACAATGAGCAGTTCTTC.

This chain connects TRBV7-9 to TRBJ1-5; D possibly corresponds to TRBD1 (5 bases). The CDR3 has 14 residues. CDR1 and CDR2 (germline): SEHNR, FQNEAQ (reference sequence). Trimming shortened V by 5 bases and J by 3 bases, and 11 bases separated the two germline ends. DNA for the CDR3: TGTGCCAGCAGCCAGGAGGGGTACAATCAGCCCCAGCATTTT. Protein sequence: CASSQEGYNQPQHF.

This chain connects TRBV20-1 to TRBJ2-7, with a tentative D call TRBD2 (5 bases). Trimming removed 5 bases from V and 2 bases from J, with 10 bases in between. This CDR3 spans 12 amino acids. Germline V lookup: CDR1 DFQATT, CDR2 SNEGSKA (reference sequence). DNA for the CDR3: TGCAGTGCTGAGAGGGTTCCCTACGAGCAGTACTTC. The encoded protein is CSAERVPYEQYF.

The genes are TRBV20-1 and TRBJ2-3; 9 bases match TRBD1. This CDR3 has 13 amino acids. Germline CDR1 is DFQATT and CDR2 is SNEGSKA (reference sequence). V lost 8 bases to trimming and J lost 7 bases; unmatched junction nucleotides: 10. CDR3 sequence reads: CSTKQGAMNTQYF. The CDR3 DNA reads TGCAGTACTAAACAGGGGGCGATGAATACGCAGTATTTT.

This clonotype was seen at least ten times. V usage is TRBV11-2 and J usage is TRBJ2-1; 10 bases match TRBD1. The CDR3 is made up of 12 amino acids. Germline assignment: CDR1 SGHAT and CDR2 FQNNGV. V was pared by 3 bases and J by 11 bases, with 1 base of the junction left unmatched. The CDR3 region is CASSLDRGKQFF. Written as DNA, the CDR3 is TGTGCCAGCAGCTTGGACAGGGGGAAGCAGTTCTTC. Based on the CDR3 plus reference TRBV11-2 and TRBJ2-1, the full variable domain is EAGVAQSPRYKIIEKRQSVAFWCNPISGHATLYWYQQILGQGPKLLIQFQNNGVVDDSQLPKDRFSAERLKGVDSTLKIQPAKLEDSAVYLCASSLDRGKQFFGPGTRLTVL.

This clonotype was seen a handful of times. The rearrangement uses TRBV20-1 and TRBJ1-5, with D hard to call. V shed 6 bases and J shed 0 bases, with 12 bases lying between them. CDR3 length: 14 amino acids. Germline V gives CDR1 DFQATT, CDR2 SNEGSKA (reference sequence). This CDR3 reads CSAKSGYSNQPQHF. The DNA of the CDR3 is TGCAGTGCCAAGTCGGGATATAGCAATCAGCCCCAGCATTTT.

This rearrangement joins TRBV18 to TRBJ2-1; TRBD1 is a possible D gene (6 bases). The CDR3 runs to 15 residues. CDR1 is KGHSH and CDR2 is LQKENI in the germline V gene. V lost 4 bases and J lost 0, with 10 bases in between. CDR3 protein: CASSHRAPSYNEQFF. The DNA of the CDR3 is TGTGCCAGCTCACACAGGGCCCCCTCCTACAATGAGCAGTTCTTC.

J is TRBJ2-7 and V is TRBV24-1, with D perhaps TRBD1 (6 bases). Per the germline V gene, CDR1 is KGHDR and CDR2 is SFDVKD. The V gene lost 2 bases and the J gene lost 4 bases, with 14 bases spanning the gap. This CDR3 spans 15 amino acids. CDR3 sequence reads: CATSDSVEGGYEQYF. As DNA, the CDR3 is TGTGCCACCAGTGATTCCGTGGAAGGGGGATACGAGCAGTACTTC.

This clonotype was observed many times. The chain joins TRBV7-9 to TRBJ1-1; D gene unclear. Germline lookup yields CDR1 SEHNR and CDR2 FQNEAQ (reference sequence). This CDR3 is built from 12 residues. The V gene lost 1 base and the J gene lost 8 bases, with 8 bases spanning the gap. The CDR3 DNA sequence: TGTGCCAGCAGCTTAGTTACCAGCGAAGCTTTCTTT. Its translation is CASSLVTSEAFF.

The genes are TRBV2 and TRBJ1-1, with D unclear. Trimming removed 4 bases from V and 6 bases from J, with 15 bases in between. The CDR3 consists of 14 residues. Germline loops: CDR1 SNHLY, CDR2 FYNNEI. The DNA of the CDR3 is TGTGCCAGCAGTGTCGCTTACGGCGAGGCTGAAGCTTTCTTT. It is translated as CASSVAYGEAEAFF.

The chain is built from TRBV13 and TRBJ1-1; D unresolved. The V gene lost 2 bases and the J gene lost 11 bases, with 15 bases spanning the gap. This CDR3 is built from 13 residues. The germline CDR1 and CDR2 sequences are PRHDT and FYEKMQ (reference sequence). Here the CDR3 DNA reads TGTGCCAGCAGCTTAACTGGGTATGAAGTCGCTTTCTTT. It translates to CASSLTGYEVAFF. The complete variable domain, with remaining parts taken from reference TRBV13 and TRBJ1-1, reads AAGVIQSPRHLIKEKRETATLKCYPIPRHDTVYWYQQGPGQDPQFLISFYEKMQSDKGSIPDRFSAQQFSDYHSELNMSSLELGDSALYFCASSLTGYEVAFFGQGTRLTVV.